These 22 T cell receptor beta chains originate from one sample sequenced in a study of blood T cell repertoires in COVID-19. Measured with immunoSEQ multiplex PCR; TCRdb has only the in-frame clones, and not every one. Of roughly 80,000 clones listed, over 75% are singletons. The sequencing input was peripheral blood. These receptors were taken from a man in his fifties with acute or convalescent COVID-19.

The rearrangement uses TRBV29-1 and TRBJ2-7; tentative D call: TRBD2 (5 bases). Trimming shortened V by 3 bases and J by 0 bases, and 9 bases separated the two germline ends. Germline CDR1 SQVTM, CDR2 ANQGSEA. The CDR3 is made up of 13 amino acids. In DNA form, the CDR3 reads TGCAGCGTTGATTTAGGGAGCTCCTACGAGCAGTACTTC. Its protein product is CSVDLGSSYEQYF.

The gene calls are TRBV13 and TRBJ2-7; possibly TRBD1 for D (6 bases). Germline V CDR1 and CDR2: PRHDT, FYEKMQ (reference sequence). V was trimmed by 2 bases and J by 3 bases, leaving 11 bases between them. CDR3 length: 14 residues. The CDR3 nucleotides are TGTGCCAGCAGCTTAAAACAGGGTGTCTACGAGCAGTACTTC. This gives the protein CASSLKQGVYEQYF.

This rearrangement joins TRBV28 to TRBJ2-1; 8 bases map to TRBD1. The CDR3 runs to 13 residues. The V gene's germline CDR1 is MDHEN and CDR2 SYDVKM. The junction had 5 bases not matched to a gene; V was cut back by 5 bases and J by 8 bases. CDR3 residues: CASSPPGGYEQFF. The CDR3 DNA is TGTGCCAGCAGTCCCCCAGGGGGCTATGAGCAGTTCTTC.

This clone was seen only a few times. The V gene is TRBV7-9, the J gene TRBJ1-1; D uncertain. The CDR3 sequence is 13 residues long. Per the germline V gene, CDR1 is SEHNR and CDR2 is FQNEAQ (reference sequence). V lost 5 bases and J 1 base, leaving 8 bases between the germline ends. In DNA form, the CDR3 reads TGTGCCAGCAGCAGTCAGGAGAACACTGAAGCTTTCTTT. Protein sequence: CASSSQENTEAFF.

The rearrangement uses TRBV6-2 or TRBV6-3 and TRBJ2-3, with TRBD1 matching over 8 bases. Germline V gives CDR1 MNHEY, CDR2 SVGEGT. V lost 8 bases, J lost 2 bases, and 9 bases stayed unmatched. The CDR3 loop spans 15 amino acids. CDR3 sequence (DNA): TGTGCCAGCGGCCCCCGGGACAGGCCCACAGATACGCAGTATTTT. Translation: CASGPRDRPTDTQYF.

The chain is built from TRBV9 and TRBJ2-7; 9 positions agree with TRBD1. The V segment lost 2 bases and the J segment 1 base; nucleotides outside the gene matches: 13. The CDR3 consists of 18 residues. The germline CDR1 and CDR2 sequences are SGDLS and YYNGEE. Here the CDR3 reads CASSVGGTGRHESYEQYF. DNA for the CDR3: TGTGCCAGCAGCGTGGGGGGGACAGGGCGACACGAATCCTACGAGCAGTACTTC. The entire variable domain, with the rest obtained from reference TRBV9 and TRBJ2-7, is as follows: DSGVTQTPKHLITATGQRVTLRCSPRSGDLSVYWYQQSLDQGLQFLIQYYNGEERAKGNILERFSAQQFPDLHSELNLSSLELGDSALYFCASSVGGTGRHESYEQYFGPGTRLTVT.

The chain has TRBV6-5 and TRBJ2-4; a possible D gene is TRBD1 (6 bases). V was pared by 6 bases and J by 7 bases, with 16 bases between. This CDR3 spans 14 amino acids. Germline V gene lookup returns CDR1 MNHEY and CDR2 SVGAGI. For the CDR3, the DNA is TGTGCCAGCAGAAAGGACAGCCTAAGCAACATTCAGTACTTC. As protein: CASRKDSLSNIQYF.

The chain recombines TRBV27 with TRBJ2-5; TRBD1 might be the D (6 bases). CDR3 length: 17 amino acids. V was trimmed by 3 bases and J by 2 bases, leaving 19 bases between them. CDR1 is MNHEY, CDR2 SMNVEV, per germline (reference sequence). The CDR3: CASSLQGTLSAQETQYF. As DNA, the CDR3 is TGTGCCAGCAGTTTGCAGGGGACGCTCTCTGCGCAAGAGACCCAGTACTTC.

The rearrangement joins TRBV4-2 to TRBJ2-6; maybe TRBD1 (6 bases). Trimming stripped 0 bases from V and 0 bases from J, with 6 bases between. CDR3 length: 16 amino acids. CDR1 is LGHNA, CDR2 YNFKEQ, per germline. CDR3 protein: CASSQDRGSGANVLTF. Here the CDR3 DNA reads TGTGCCAGCAGCCAAGACAGGGGCTCTGGGGCCAACGTCCTGACTTTC.

The V gene is TRBV5-8, the J gene TRBJ1-2, with 9 bases aligning to TRBD1. This CDR3 has 16 residues. V shed 4 bases, J shed 4 bases, and the junction held 11 bases outside the gene matches. Per germline, CDR1 SGHTS and CDR2 YDEGEE. The CDR3 coding sequence is TGTGCCAGCAGCGTCTCCGGGACAGGGACTATCTATGGCTACACCTTC. Translated, it gives CASSVSGTGTIYGYTF. Supplemented by reference TRBV5-8 and TRBJ1-2, the full variable domain reads EAGVTQSPTHLIKTRGQQATLRCSPISGHTSVYWYQQALGLGLQFLLWYDEGEERNRGNFPPRFSGRQFPNYSSELNVNALELEDSALYLCASSVSGTGTIYGYTFGSGTRLTVV.

The chain has TRBV5-4 and TRBJ2-7; TRBD1 aligns across 9 bases. With 2 bases clipped from V and 3 bases from J, the junction kept 6 bases outside the gene matches. This CDR3 region has 15 residues. Germline CDR1 SGHNT, CDR2 YYREEE (reference sequence). The CDR3 DNA follows: TGTGCCAGCAGCTTAGGGGACAGGGAGTTCTACGAGCAGTACTTC. Residues: CASSLGDREFYEQYF.

V and J are TRBV19 and TRBJ2-7, with 10 bases matching TRBD1. The CDR3 extends over 14 amino acids. The germline CDR1 and CDR2 sequences are LNHDA and SQIVND (reference sequence). J gave up 7 bases and V 6 bases, and 9 bases lay outside the gene matches. The CDR3 region is CASSQGTGAGEQYF. In DNA, the CDR3 is TGTGCCAGTAGCCAGGGGACAGGGGCCGGAGAGCAGTACTTC.

The gene calls are TRBV28 and TRBJ2-2; the match to TRBD2 covers 10 bases. J lost 4 bases, V lost 7 bases, and 6 bases had no gene match. Germline V gene lookup returns CDR1 MDHEN and CDR2 SYDVKM. The CDR3 consists of 15 residues. The CDR3 sequence: CASTTSGASTGELFF. The CDR3 coding sequence is TGTGCCAGCACCACTAGCGGGGCCAGCACCGGGGAGCTGTTTTTT.

V is TRBV5-1 and J is TRBJ1-6; tentative D call: TRBD1 (6 bases). The CDR3 consists of 16 residues. Germline assignment: CDR1 SGHRS and CDR2 YFSETQ. Trimming removed 4 bases at V and 5 bases at J, with 16 bases between. As DNA, the CDR3 is TGCGCCAGCAGCCCAGGACAGAAACGGGATAATTCACCCCTCCACTTT. This codes for CASSPGQKRDNSPLHF.

This rearrangement joins TRBV2 to TRBJ2-3, with TRBD2 identical over 8 bases. This CDR3 contains 15 residues. Germline V gene lookup returns CDR1 SNHLY and CDR2 FYNNEI. Unmatched junction bases numbered 10, after V lost 5 bases and J lost 6 bases. The CDR3 DNA reads TGTGCCAGCAGTTGGGATAGCGGGGTTCGGGATACGCAGTATTTT. Its translation: CASSWDSGVRDTQYF.

The chain joins TRBV7-3 to TRBJ1-3; 10 nucleotides align to TRBD1. The CDR3 is made up of 16 amino acids. With 5 bases clipped from V and 0 bases from J, the junction kept 4 bases outside the gene matches. Germline CDR1 SGHTA, CDR2 FQGTGA. The CDR3: CASSRQGAYSGNTIYF. Written as DNA, the CDR3 is TGTGCCAGCAGCCGACAGGGGGCCTACTCTGGAAACACCATATATTTT.

The rearrangement joins TRBV12-3 or TRBV12-4 to TRBJ2-1; 7 nucleotides match TRBD2. This CDR3 comprises 13 residues. Trimming removed 5 bases from V and 8 bases from J; junction bases left unmatched: 6. CDR3 sequence: CASSRTRIHEQFF. The CDR3 DNA follows: TGTGCCAGCAGTCGGACTAGAATCCATGAGCAGTTCTTC.

This sequence joins TRBV21-1 and TRBJ2-7; the table calls TRBD2, which could not be checked here. TRBV21-1 is given as a pseudogene. The CDR3 sequence is 13 residues long. The CDR3 loop reads CASSKAGGFEQYF. DNA for the CDR3: TGTGCCAGCAGCAAAGCGGGAGGGTTCGAGCAGTACTTC.

This rearrangement joins TRBV15 to TRBJ1-5, with a weak D call TRBD1 (5 bases). The CDR3 has 16 residues. V was clipped by 7 bases and J by 0 bases, with 16 bases between them. The V gene's germline CDR1 is LNHNV and CDR2 YYDKDF (reference sequence). The CDR3, as DNA: TGTGCCACCACCCCAGGACACACCGCTAGCAATCAGCCCCAGCATTTT. This encodes CATTPGHTASNQPQHF.

The chain uses TRBV5-3 and TRBJ1-1, with 8 positions matching TRBD1. TRBV5-3 is known as an ORF, though its function is uncertain. CDR3 length: 17 residues. V lost 4 bases and J lost 2; bases outside the gene matches: 13. CDR3: CARSLRTGFTFNTEAFF. The CDR3 DNA follows: TGTGCCAGAAGCCTCCGGACAGGGTTCACATTTAACACTGAAGCTTTCTTT.

The V gene is TRBV27, the J gene TRBJ2-7; TRBD2 matches 9 bases. Per germline, CDR1 MNHEY and CDR2 SMNVEV (reference sequence). V was clipped by 4 bases and J by 5 bases; unmatched bases: 3. The CDR3 length is 13 residues. The CDR3, as DNA: TGTGCCAGCAGTTGGCGGGGGGGCGACGAGCAGTACTTC. Its translation: CASSWRGGDEQYF.

V gene TRBV3-1 (or the pseudogene TRBV3-2) combines with J gene TRBJ2-5; no clear D gene. Germline assignment: CDR1 LGHDT and CDR2 YNNKEL (reference sequence). V was shortened by 0 bases and J by 5 bases, with 13 bases between the two germline ends. This CDR3 region has 15 residues. CDR3 nucleotide sequence: TGTGCCAGCAGCCAAGATTACGCCATGCGGGAGACCCAGTACTTC. Amino acid sequence: CASSQDYAMRETQYF.